This T cell receptor (beta chain) is from a study of cytomegalovirus exposure and HLA in healthy donors. The PCR ran on 60 Vbeta and 13 Jbeta primers. TCRdb's copy holds only in-frame clones and misses some; the assay was immunoSEQ multiplex PCR. The sample gives roughly 190,000 clones, roughly three quarters of which show up once; about 2.2% is in the top ten. There are 14 residues in the CDR3. CDR1 and CDR2 from the germline V gene are MNHNY and SVGAGI (reference sequence). Trimming cost V 2 bases and J 5 bases, with 12 bases left between them. Source material: PBMCs. The sequence was obtained from a woman in her fifties or sixties in good health and CMV-seronegative. The genes are TRBV6-6 and TRBJ2-5; TRBD2 might be the D (5 bases). CDR3 residues: CASSYPGNKETQYF. For the CDR3, the DNA is TGTGCCAGCAGTTACCCCGGGAACAAGGAGACCCAGTACTTC.